Listed here are 21 T cell receptor beta chains from one sample, sequenced in a study of blood T cell repertoires in COVID-19 (dated by TCRdb to the early 2020s). The library was obtained by the immunoSEQ multiplex PCR assay. The table was pulled from immuneACCESS by TCRdb, which kept in-frame rearrangements only. Such tables lose some clones; where checked, under half of the loss comes from unresolved V genes, and the rest has no known cause. The table for this sample lists about 150,000 clones; about 85% of them were counted only once. Roughly 0.6% of the sample rests with the top ten. The sample consisted of peripheral blood. All receptors come from a man in his 60s with COVID-19, enrolled during active disease.

This chain links TRBV30 with TRBJ1-2; 8 nucleotides line up with TRBD1. There are 15 residues in the CDR3. Germline V CDR1 and CDR2: GTSNPN, SVGIG (reference sequence). Trimming removed 0 bases from V and 5 bases from J; junction bases left unmatched: 8. CDR3 residues: CAWSVETGAGYGYTF. For the CDR3, the DNA is TGTGCCTGGAGTGTAGAGACAGGGGCGGGGTATGGCTACACCTTC. The variable domain in full, with the rest retrieved from reference TRBV30 and TRBJ1-2, is SQTIHQWPATLVQPVGSPLSLECTVEGTSNPNLYWYRQAAGRGLQLLFYSVGIGQISSEVPQNLSASRPQDRQFILSSKKLLLSDSGFYLCAWSVETGAGYGYTFGSGTRLTVV.

The CDR3 DNA follows: TGTGCCAGCAGTGATGCAGGGTTGGCGAACACTGAAGCTTTCTTT. It specifies CASSDAGLANTEAFF. V gene TRBV6-1 combines with J gene TRBJ1-1, with D possibly matching TRBD1 (5 bases). Germline V gene data show CDR1 as MNHNS and CDR2 as SASEGT. CDR3 length equals 15 residues. Trimming took 3 bases from V and 1 from J, leaving 12 bases between them.

This chain joins TRBV10-3 and TRBJ2-7; 7 nucleotides agree with TRBD2. The V gene end was trimmed by 11 bases and the J gene end by 4 bases; junction bases not matched to a gene: 11. Germline loops: CDR1 ENHRY, CDR2 SYGVKD. The CDR3 is 13 residues long. This CDR3 is CALSGGPPYEQYF. In DNA form, the CDR3 reads TGTGCCCTCTCGGGGGGACCTCCTTACGAGCAGTACTTC.

This sequence joins TRBV6-5 and TRBJ1-6; D gene unclear. The CDR3 contains 14 residues. V lost 0 bases and J 14 bases, leaving 14 bases between the germline ends. Germline CDR1 and CDR2: MNHEY and SVGAGI. Written as DNA, the CDR3 is TGTGCCAGCAGTTACTCGAGGCAGCTACCGGCCCTCCACTTT. This codes for CASSYSRQLPALHF.

This chain connects TRBV5-1 to TRBJ2-3; D perhaps matches TRBD2 (5 bases). The CDR3 is made up of 14 amino acids. Germline V gene sequence: CDR1 SGHRS, CDR2 YFSETQ. Trimming left V 4 bases short and J 4 bases short, with 13 bases between. The CDR3 spells CASSADLRADTQYF. The DNA of the CDR3 is TGCGCCAGCAGCGCTGACTTGAGGGCAGATACGCAGTATTTT.

This clone has just a few counts. The chain carries TRBV29-1 and TRBJ1-3; D gene ambiguous. There are 15 residues in the CDR3. Germline CDR1 and CDR2: SQVTM and ANQGSEA. V gave up 0 bases and J gave up 0 bases, with 9 bases separating them. As DNA, the CDR3 is TGCAGCGTTGAAGAACCTTGGAGCTCTGGAAACACCATATATTTT. Translating it yields CSVEEPWSSGNTIYF.

This clone was detected only once. V and J are TRBV19 and TRBJ2-3, with 7 nucleotides matching TRBD1. Unmatched junction bases numbered 4, after V lost 8 bases and J lost 2 bases. CDR1 is LNHDA and CDR2 is SQIVND in the germline V gene (reference sequence). CDR3 length: 13 residues. The DNA for the CDR3 is TGTGCCAGTGGACAGGCCAACACAGATACGCAGTATTTT. Translation gives CASGQANTDTQYF.

The chain joins TRBV7-8 to TRBJ1-1; no firm D call. Germline V gene lookup returns CDR1 SGHVS and CDR2 FQNEAQ. This CDR3 spans 14 amino acids. Trimming cost V 6 bases and J 0 bases, with 11 bases left between them. The chain's CDR3 is CASRAGEMNTEAFF. The DNA for the CDR3 is TGTGCCAGCAGGGCAGGTGAAATGAACACTGAAGCTTTCTTT.

Only one count was recorded for this clone. The chain uses TRBV6-5 and TRBJ1-1; D is perhaps TRBD1 (5 bases). Looked up from germline, CDR1 is MNHEY and CDR2 is SVGAGI. This CDR3 has 14 amino acids. V gave up 2 bases and J gave up 3 bases, with 10 bases separating them. CDR3 in DNA: TGTGCCAGCAGTTACGGGGGGGTCGACACTGAAGCTTTCTTT. Translated, it gives CASSYGGVDTEAFF.

This chain uses TRBV18 with TRBJ1-1, with D possibly being TRBD1 (6 bases). The V gene's germline CDR1 is KGHSH and CDR2 LQKENI. Deletions cut 5 bases from V and 5 bases from J, with 15 bases between. CDR3 length: 14 amino acids. The CDR3 coding sequence is TGTGCCAGCTCAATCCAGGATACAGGGACTGAAGCTTTCTTT. It specifies CASSIQDTGTEAFF.

The chain joins TRBV18 to TRBJ1-6; 7 positions match TRBD1. Germline lookup yields CDR1 KGHSH and CDR2 LQKENI. Trimming at V came to 2 bases and at J to 4 bases, leaving 5 bases not matched to a gene. CDR3 length: 16 amino acids. DNA of the CDR3: TGTGCCAGCTCACCAGGGGGGACAGCTTATAATTCACCCCTCCACTTT. Its translation is CASSPGGTAYNSPLHF.

The rearrangement joins TRBV6-2 or TRBV6-3 to TRBJ1-5; D call uncertain. Germline V gives CDR1 MNHEY, CDR2 SVGEGT. The CDR3 length is 15 residues. Trimming removed 4 bases from V and 0 bases from J, with 10 bases in between. The CDR3 DNA is TGTGCCAGCAGTTGGGCAGGCAATAGCAATCAGCCCCAGCATTTT. Translating gives CASSWAGNSNQPQHF.

The rearrangement joins TRBV19 to TRBJ2-1; maybe TRBD2 (7 bases). CDR3 length: 14 residues. CDR1 and CDR2 (germline): LNHDA, SQIVND (reference sequence). V lost 6 bases and J lost 9, with 18 bases in between. The CDR3 region is CASSLGGVISEQFF. The CDR3 nucleotides read TGTGCCAGTAGCTTAGGGGGGGTCATCAGTGAGCAGTTCTTC. The full variable domain, rest sourced from reference TRBV19 and TRBJ2-1, is DGGITQSPKYLFRKEGQNVTLSCEQNLNHDAMYWYRQDPGQGLRLIYYSQIVNDFQKGDIAEGYSVSREKKESFPLTVTSAQKNPTAFYLCASSLGGVISEQFFGPGTRLTVL.

The J gene is TRBJ1-5, the V gene TRBV7-2; D is uncertain. Trimming took off 1 base at V and 5 bases at J, with 9 bases between the two ends. Germline CDR1 is SGHTA and CDR2 is FQGNSA. This CDR3 has 14 residues. Here the CDR3 reads CASSLVEGYQPQHF. CDR3 sequence (DNA): TGTGCCAGCAGCTTAGTTGAGGGTTATCAGCCCCAGCATTTT.

This clone was picked up a small number of times. The V and J genes are TRBV6-5 and TRBJ1-3; D may be TRBD1 (6 bases). V gave up 6 bases and J gave up 3 bases, with 15 bases separating them. The CDR3 extends over 15 amino acids. Germline CDR1 and CDR2: MNHEY and SVGAGI. CDR3 coding DNA: TGTGCCAGCAGGACTGACAGGTTCGGTGGAAACACCATATATTTT. Translated, it gives CASRTDRFGGNTIYF.

The chain links TRBV4-3 to TRBJ1-1; 7 nucleotides line up with TRBD1. The CDR3 totals 15 residues. V was pared by 0 bases and J by 1 base, with 2 bases of the junction left unmatched. Germline CDR1 reads LGHNA; CDR2 reads YSLEER. The CDR3 DNA follows: TGCGCCAGCAGCCAAGAACAGGGGACGAACACTGAAGCTTTCTTT. This encodes CASSQEQGTNTEAFF.

The rearrangement joins TRBV5-6 to TRBJ2-7, with 9 bases matching TRBD1. J gave up 4 bases and V 2 bases, and 4 bases lay outside the gene matches. This CDR3 has 14 amino acids. CDR1 is SGHDT and CDR2 is YYEEEE in the germline V gene. The chain's CDR3 is CASSLPGQGYEQYF. In DNA, the CDR3 is TGTGCCAGCAGCTTACCGGGACAGGGTTACGAGCAGTACTTC.

The chain carries TRBV15 and TRBJ2-2, with D maybe TRBD2 (5 bases). The CDR3 has 15 residues. V dropped 5 bases and J dropped 6 bases, with 16 bases sitting between them. CDR1 and CDR2 from the germline V gene are LNHNV and YYDKDF (reference sequence). CDR3 loop: CATSRAGTTAGELFF. For the CDR3, the DNA is TGTGCCACCAGCCGGGCGGGTACAACTGCCGGGGAGCTGTTTTTT.

This chain connects TRBV20-1 to TRBJ2-5; D is uncertain. Trimming took off 3 bases at V and 1 base at J, with 12 bases between the two ends. CDR1 DFQATT and CDR2 SNEGSKA come from the germline V gene (reference sequence). CDR3 length: 14 residues. In DNA, the CDR3 is TGCAGTGCTAGTGAGTACGCGGTCCAAGAGACCCAGTACTTC. It encodes CSASEYAVQETQYF.

The chain is built from TRBV30 and TRBJ2-7, with no clear D. V was trimmed by 0 bases and J by 4 bases, leaving 4 bases between them. Germline CDR1 GTSNPN, CDR2 SVGIG (reference sequence). This CDR3 comprises 11 residues. CDR3 loop: CAWSVLYEQYF. The CDR3 DNA is TGTGCCTGGAGTGTCCTGTACGAGCAGTACTTC.

The rearrangement uses TRBV7-8 and TRBJ1-5, with unresolved D. The germline CDR1 and CDR2 sequences are SGHVS and FQNEAQ. This CDR3 comprises 15 residues. V was trimmed by 5 bases and J by 3 bases, leaving 14 bases between them. The CDR3 nucleotides read TGTGCCAGCAGCCCGACTCGACTGGACAATCAGCCCCAGCATTTT. Amino acid sequence: CASSPTRLDNQPQHF.